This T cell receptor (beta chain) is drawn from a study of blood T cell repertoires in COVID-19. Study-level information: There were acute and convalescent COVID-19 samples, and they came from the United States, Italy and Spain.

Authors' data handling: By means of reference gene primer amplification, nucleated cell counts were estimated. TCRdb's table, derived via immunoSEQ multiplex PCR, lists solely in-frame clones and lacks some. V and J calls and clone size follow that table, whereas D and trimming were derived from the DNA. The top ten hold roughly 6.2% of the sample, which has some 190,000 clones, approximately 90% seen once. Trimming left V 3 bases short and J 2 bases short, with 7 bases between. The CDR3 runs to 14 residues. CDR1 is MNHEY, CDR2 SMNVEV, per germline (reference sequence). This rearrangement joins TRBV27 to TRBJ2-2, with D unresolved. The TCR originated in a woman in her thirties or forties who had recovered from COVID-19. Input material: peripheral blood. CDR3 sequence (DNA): TGTGCCAGCAGTTTTTCTAGAAACACCGGGGAGCTGTTTTTT. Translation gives CASSFSRNTGELFF.